Listed below are T cell receptor beta chains from one sample, sequenced in a study of cytomegalovirus exposure and HLA in healthy donors. Clones were read by immunoSEQ multiplex PCR, and TCRdb kept only the in-frame ones, dropping some. The top ten hold about a tenth of the sample, which has approximately 35,000 clones, over 60% seen once. The sequenced material came from PBMCs. The receptors here all came from a man in his forties in good health and CMV-seropositive. CDR3s include the opening cysteine and the closing phenylalanine or tryptophan. Fields, in order: V gene, D gene, clone size, J gene, CDR3 protein, CDR3 DNA. D genes are given only for firm matches. Size is omitted from some rows. Given values are once, few, many or a class for expanded clones.

TRBV19,-,-,TRBJ2-3,CASRPTGSTDTQYF,TGTGCCAGTAGGCCGACAGGTAGCACAGATACGCAGTATTTT
TRBV19,TRBD1,-,TRBJ1-5,CASSTGTGLIGIQPQHF,TGTGCCAGTAGTACCGGGACAGGGTTAATTGGGATTCAGCCCCAGCATTTT
TRBV18,-,-,TRBJ2-7,CASSAAGVNEQYF,TGTGCCAGCTCTGCCGCCGGGGTCAACGAGCAGTACTTC
TRBV27,-,-,TRBJ1-6,CASRVAADGSPLHF,TGTGCCAGCAGGGTCGCGGCAGACGGTTCACCCCTCCACTTT
TRBV6-4,TRBD1,few,TRBJ2-3,CASSDSGGADTQYF,TGTGCCAGCAGTGACTCAGGGGGCGCAGATACGCAGTATTTT
TRBV2,-,-,TRBJ1-2,CASSEGGRGGYTF,TGTGCCAGCAGTGAAGGAGGGCGAGGTGGCTACACCTTC
TRBV10-3,TRBD2,-,TRBJ2-7,CAISLSGGGYEQYF,TGTGCCATCAGCCTTAGCGGGGGGGGCTACGAGCAGTACTTC
TRBV19,TRBD1,-,TRBJ1-6,CASSKGLGQGSSPLHF,TGTGCCAGTAGTAAAGGATTAGGACAGGGGAGTTCACCCCTCCACTTT
TRBV6-6,-,few,TRBJ1-5,CASSDPIQARQPQHF,TGTGCCAGCAGTGACCCCATACAGGCACGTCAGCCCCAGCATTTT
TRBV28,-,few,TRBJ2-7,CASSPEPYEQYF,TGTGCCAGCAGCCCCGAGCCCTACGAGCAGTACTTC
TRBV9,-,-,TRBJ2-3,CASSVSGGSTDTQYF,TGTGCCAGCAGCGTATCCGGCGGGAGCACAGATACGCAGTATTTT
TRBV6-5,TRBD1,-,TRBJ2-7,CATTGTGAYEQYF,TGTGCCACTACCGGGACAGGGGCCTACGAGCAGTACTTC
TRBV9,TRBD1,-,TRBJ2-1,CASSWGQGSYNEQFF,TGTGCCAGCAGCTGGGGACAGGGGTCCTACAATGAGCAGTTCTTC
TRBV27,TRBD1,once,TRBJ1-6,CASSPRQGSDSPLHF,TGTGCCAGCAGTCCCCGACAGGGCAGCGATTCACCCCTCCACTTT
TRBV6-6,TRBD1,-,TRBJ2-5,CTSRLQGRGETQYF,TGTACCAGCAGGCTACAGGGGAGAGGAGAGACCCAGTACTTC
TRBV30,-,few,TRBJ1-1,CAWRNQGIGEAFF,TGTGCCTGGAGGAACCAGGGTATAGGTGAAGCTTTCTTT
TRBV6-5,-,-,TRBJ1-2,CASKSGNYGYTF,TGTGCCAGCAAGTCAGGGAACTATGGCTACACCTTC